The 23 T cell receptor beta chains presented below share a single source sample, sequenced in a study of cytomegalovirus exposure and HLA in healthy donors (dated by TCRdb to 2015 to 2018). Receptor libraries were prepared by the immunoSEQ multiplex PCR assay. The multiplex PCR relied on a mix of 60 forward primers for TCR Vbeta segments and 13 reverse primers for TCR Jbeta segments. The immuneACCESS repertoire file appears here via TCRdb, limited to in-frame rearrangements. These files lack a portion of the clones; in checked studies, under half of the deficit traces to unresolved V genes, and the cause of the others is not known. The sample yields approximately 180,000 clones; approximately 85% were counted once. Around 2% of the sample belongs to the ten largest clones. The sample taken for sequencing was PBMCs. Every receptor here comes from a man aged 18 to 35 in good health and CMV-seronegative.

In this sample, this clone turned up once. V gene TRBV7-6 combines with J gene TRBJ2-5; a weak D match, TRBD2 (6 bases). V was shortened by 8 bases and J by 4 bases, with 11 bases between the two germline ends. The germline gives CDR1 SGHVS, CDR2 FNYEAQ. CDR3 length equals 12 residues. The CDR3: CASRGSGETQYF. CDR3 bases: TGTGCCAGCCGGGGTAGCGGAGAGACCCAGTACTTC.

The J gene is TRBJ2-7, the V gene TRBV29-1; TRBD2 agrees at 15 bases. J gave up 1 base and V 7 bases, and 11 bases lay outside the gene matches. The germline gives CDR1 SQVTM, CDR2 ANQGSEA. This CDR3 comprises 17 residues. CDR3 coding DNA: TGCAGCGCCGAGGAGCCGGGACTAGCGGGAGGATCCTACGAGCAGTACTTC. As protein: CSAEEPGLAGGSYEQYF.

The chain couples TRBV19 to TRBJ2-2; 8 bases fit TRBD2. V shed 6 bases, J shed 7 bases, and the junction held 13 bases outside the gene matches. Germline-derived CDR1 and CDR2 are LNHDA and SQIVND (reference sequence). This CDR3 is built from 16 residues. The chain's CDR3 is CASSPLVSGVNGELFF. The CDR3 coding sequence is TGTGCCAGTAGCCCCCTGGTTAGCGGGGTCAACGGGGAGCTGTTTTTT.

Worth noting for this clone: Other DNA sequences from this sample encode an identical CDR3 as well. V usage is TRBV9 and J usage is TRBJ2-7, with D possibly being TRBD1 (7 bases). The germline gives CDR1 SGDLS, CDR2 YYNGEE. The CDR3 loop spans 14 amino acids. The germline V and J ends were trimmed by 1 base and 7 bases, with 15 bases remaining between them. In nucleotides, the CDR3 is TGTGCCAGCAGCGTATCACCGACAGGGAGGGAGCAGTACTTC. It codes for CASSVSPTGREQYF.

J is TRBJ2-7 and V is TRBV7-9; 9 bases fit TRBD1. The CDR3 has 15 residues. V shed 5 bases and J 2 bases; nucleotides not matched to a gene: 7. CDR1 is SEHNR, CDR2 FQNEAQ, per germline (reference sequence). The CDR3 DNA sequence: TGTGCCAGCAGCCCTCCGACAGGGGGAGCCTACGAGCAGTACTTC. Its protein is CASSPPTGGAYEQYF.

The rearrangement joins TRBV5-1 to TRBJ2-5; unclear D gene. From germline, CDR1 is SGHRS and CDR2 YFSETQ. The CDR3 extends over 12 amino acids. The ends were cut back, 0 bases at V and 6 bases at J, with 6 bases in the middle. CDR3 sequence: CASSLAQQTQYF. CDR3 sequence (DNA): TGCGCCAGCAGCTTGGCACAGCAGACCCAGTACTTC. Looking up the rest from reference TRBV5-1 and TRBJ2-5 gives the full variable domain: KAGVTQTPRYLIKTRGQQVTLSCSPISGHRSVSWYQQTPGQGLQFLFEYFSETQRNKGNFPGRFSGRQFSNSRSEMNVSTLELGDSALYLCASSLAQQTQYFGPGTRLLVL.

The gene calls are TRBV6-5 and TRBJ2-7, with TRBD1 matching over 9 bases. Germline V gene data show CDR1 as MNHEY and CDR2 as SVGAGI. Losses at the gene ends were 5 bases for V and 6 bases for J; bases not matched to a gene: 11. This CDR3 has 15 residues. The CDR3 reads CASSRPGQGPSEQYF. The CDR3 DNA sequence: TGTGCCAGCAGTCGGCCGGGACAGGGACCCTCCGAGCAGTACTTC.

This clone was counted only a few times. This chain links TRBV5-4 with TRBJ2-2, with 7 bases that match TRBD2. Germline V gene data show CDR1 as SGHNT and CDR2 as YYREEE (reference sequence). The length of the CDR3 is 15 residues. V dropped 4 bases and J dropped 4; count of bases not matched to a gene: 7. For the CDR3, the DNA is TGTGCCAGCAGCCCCTTAGGGGAGGGCACCGGGGAGCTGTTTTTT. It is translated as CASSPLGEGTGELFF.

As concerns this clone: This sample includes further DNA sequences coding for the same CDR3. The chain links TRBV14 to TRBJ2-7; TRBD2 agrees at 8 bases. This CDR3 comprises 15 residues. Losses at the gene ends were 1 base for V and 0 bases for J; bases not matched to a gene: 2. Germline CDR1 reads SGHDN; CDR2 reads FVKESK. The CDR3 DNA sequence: TGTGCCAGCAGCCAAGGGGCGGGAGGCTCCTACGAGCAGTACTTC. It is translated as CASSQGAGGSYEQYF.

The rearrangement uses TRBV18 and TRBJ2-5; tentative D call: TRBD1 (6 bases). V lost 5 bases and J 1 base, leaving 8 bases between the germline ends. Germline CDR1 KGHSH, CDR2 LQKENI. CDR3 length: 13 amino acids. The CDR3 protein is CASSTGLQETQYF. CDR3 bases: TGTGCCAGCTCAACAGGGCTCCAAGAGACCCAGTACTTC.

CDR3 nucleotides: TGTGCCAGCAGCTTGGGGCCGGGACTAGCAACGGGGGAGCTGTTTTTT. Translating gives CASSLGPGLATGELFF. This sequence joins TRBV5-4 and TRBJ2-2, with 9 bases matching TRBD2. Trimming cost V 0 bases and J 8 bases; bases outside gene matches: 8. The germline CDR1 and CDR2 sequences are SGHNT and YYREEE (reference sequence). The CDR3 has 16 residues.

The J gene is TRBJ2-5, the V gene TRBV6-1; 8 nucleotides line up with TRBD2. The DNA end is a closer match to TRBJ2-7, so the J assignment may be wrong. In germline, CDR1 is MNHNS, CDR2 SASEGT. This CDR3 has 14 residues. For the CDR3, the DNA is TGTGCCAGCCAACCTAGCGGGCGCTGGGACGAGCAGTACTTC. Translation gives CASQPSGRWDEQYF.

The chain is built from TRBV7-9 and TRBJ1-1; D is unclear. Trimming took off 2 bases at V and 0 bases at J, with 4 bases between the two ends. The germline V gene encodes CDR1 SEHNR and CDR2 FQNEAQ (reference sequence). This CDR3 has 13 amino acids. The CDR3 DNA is TGTGCCAGCAGCTTATATATGAACACTGAAGCTTTCTTT. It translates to CASSLYMNTEAFF.

The CDR3 coding sequence is TGTGCCAGCAGCCCCGGACTAGCGCGGGGCACAGATACGCAGTATTTT. Encoded protein: CASSPGLARGTDTQYF. The chain employs TRBV5-4 and TRBJ2-3; 9 bases match TRBD2. This CDR3 has 16 residues. V shed 4 bases, J shed 1 base, and the junction held 7 bases outside the gene matches. CDR1 is SGHNT and CDR2 is YYREEE in the germline V gene (reference sequence).

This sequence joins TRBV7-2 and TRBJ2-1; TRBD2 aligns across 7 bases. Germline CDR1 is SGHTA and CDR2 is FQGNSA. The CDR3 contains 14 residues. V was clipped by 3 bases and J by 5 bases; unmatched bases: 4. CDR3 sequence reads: CASSFTGGNNEQFF. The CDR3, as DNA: TGTGCCAGCAGCTTTACGGGGGGAAACAATGAGCAGTTCTTC.

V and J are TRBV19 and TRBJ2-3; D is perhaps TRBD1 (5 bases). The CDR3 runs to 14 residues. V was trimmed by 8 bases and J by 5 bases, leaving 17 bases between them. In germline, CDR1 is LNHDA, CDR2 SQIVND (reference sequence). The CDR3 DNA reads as TGTGCCAGTGGCCCTGGGATTCAGGGAGATACGCAGTATTTT. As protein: CASGPGIQGDTQYF.

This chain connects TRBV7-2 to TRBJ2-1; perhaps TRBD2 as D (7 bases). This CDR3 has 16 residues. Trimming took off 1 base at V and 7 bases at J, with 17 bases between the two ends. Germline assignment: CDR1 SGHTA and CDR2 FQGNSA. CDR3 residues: CASSLGSPGGQNEQFF. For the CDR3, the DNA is TGTGCCAGCAGCTTAGGCTCCCCGGGGGGCCAGAATGAGCAGTTCTTC.

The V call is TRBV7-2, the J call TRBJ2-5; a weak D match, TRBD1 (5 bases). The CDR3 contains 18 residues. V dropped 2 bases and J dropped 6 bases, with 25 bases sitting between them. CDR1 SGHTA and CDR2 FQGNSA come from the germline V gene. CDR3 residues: CASSLKLVVSGFLKTQYF. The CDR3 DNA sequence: TGTGCCAGCAGCTTAAAGCTCGTTGTATCAGGGTTCTTAAAGACCCAGTACTTC. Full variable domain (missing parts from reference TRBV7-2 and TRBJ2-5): GAGVSQSPSNKVTEKGKDVELRCDPISGHTALYWYRQSLGQGLEFLIYFQGNSAPDKSGLPSDRFSAERTGGSVSTLTIQRTQQEDSAVYLCASSLKLVVSGFLKTQYFGPGTRLLVL.

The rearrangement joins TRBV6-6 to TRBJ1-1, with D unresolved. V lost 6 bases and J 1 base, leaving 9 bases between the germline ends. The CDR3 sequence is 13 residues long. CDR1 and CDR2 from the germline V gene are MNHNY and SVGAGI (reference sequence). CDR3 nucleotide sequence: TGTGCCAGCAGCGACAAATGGAACACTGAAGCTTTCTTT. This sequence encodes CASSDKWNTEAFF.

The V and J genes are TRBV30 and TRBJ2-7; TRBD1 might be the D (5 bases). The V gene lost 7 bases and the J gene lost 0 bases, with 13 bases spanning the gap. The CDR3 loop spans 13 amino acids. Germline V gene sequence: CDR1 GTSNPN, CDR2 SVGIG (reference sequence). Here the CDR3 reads CAYQTESSYEQYF. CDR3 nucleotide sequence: TGTGCCTACCAGACAGAAAGCTCCTACGAGCAGTACTTC.

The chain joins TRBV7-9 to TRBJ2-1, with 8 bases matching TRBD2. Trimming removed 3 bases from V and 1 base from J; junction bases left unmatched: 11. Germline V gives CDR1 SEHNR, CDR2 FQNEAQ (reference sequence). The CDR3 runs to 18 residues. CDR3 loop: CASSFPSGRDASYNEQFF. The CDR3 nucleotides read TGTGCCAGCAGCTTTCCTAGCGGGCGTGACGCATCCTACAATGAGCAGTTCTTC.

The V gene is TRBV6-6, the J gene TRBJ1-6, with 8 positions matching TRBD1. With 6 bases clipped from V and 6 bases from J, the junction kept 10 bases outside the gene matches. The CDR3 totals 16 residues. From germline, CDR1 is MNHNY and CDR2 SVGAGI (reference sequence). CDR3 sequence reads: CASSRGEDRANSPLHF. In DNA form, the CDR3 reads TGTGCCAGCAGCCGCGGCGAGGACAGGGCTAATTCACCCCTCCACTTT.

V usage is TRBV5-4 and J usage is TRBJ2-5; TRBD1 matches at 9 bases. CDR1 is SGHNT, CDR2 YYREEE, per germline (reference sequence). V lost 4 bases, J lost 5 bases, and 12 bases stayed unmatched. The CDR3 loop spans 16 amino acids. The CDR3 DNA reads TGTGCCAGCAGCGGGGGCGGGACAGGGAATGGGGAGACCCAGTACTTC. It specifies CASSGGGTGNGETQYF. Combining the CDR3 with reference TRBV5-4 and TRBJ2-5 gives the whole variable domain ETGVTQSPTHLIKTRGQQVTLRCSSQSGHNTVSWYQQALGQGPQFIFQYYREEENGRGNFPPRFSGLQFPNYSSELNVNALELDDSALYLCASSGGGTGNGETQYFGPGTRLLVL.